These T cell receptor beta chains were read from a single sample in a study of T-cell memory formation after mild COVID-19. TCRdb re-derived calls from the 5' RACE reads in MiXCR, one entry per CDR3 protein. The sample has approximately 490,000 distinct CDR3 sequences; approximately 20% are singletons. The sample taken for sequencing was PBMCs or a T cell subset sorted from them (not recorded which). The receptors originated from an adult woman who had mild COVID-19 (a few samples of this study predate the infection). Cell type and time point are not known. The CDR3 runs from the conserved cysteine through the conserved F or W. A D gene is named only where the DNA matches it firmly. Part of the rows lack a size; the others show once, few, many or a class for expanded clones.

CASSLAGARQETQYF	TGTGCCAGCAGCTTAGCGGGGGCGAGGCAAGAGACCCAGTACTTC	many	TRBV7-2	-	TRBJ2-5
CASSLSPTEAFF	TGTGCCAGCAGCTTAAGCCCGACTGAAGCTTTCTTT	few	TRBV7-9	-	TRBJ1-1
CASSEGVRETQYF	TGTGCCAGCAGTGAAGGGGTTCGTGAGACCCAGTACTTC	-	TRBV6-1	-	TRBJ2-5
CDSSLRSTGEETQYF	TGTGACAGCAGCTTACGGTCTACGGGAGAAGAGACCCAGTACTTC	-	TRBV7-9	-	TRBJ2-5
CASSQEGRQAFF	TGCGCCAGCAGCCAAGAAGGGAGGCAAGCTTTCTTT	-	TRBV4-1	-	TRBJ1-1
CASSVGAGGFYEQYF	TGTGCCAGCAGCGTAGGGGCAGGGGGCTTCTACGAGCAGTACTTC	-	TRBV9	TRBD1	TRBJ2-7
CASRLDAGWGYTF	TGTGCCAGCAGGCTTGACGCGGGCTGGGGCTACACCTTC	-	TRBV28	-	TRBJ1-2
CASSDARASTDTQYF	TGTGCCAGCAGTGATGCTCGGGCTAGCACAGATACGCAGTATTTT	-	TRBV25-1	-	TRBJ2-3
CASSSILHILGEQYF	TGTGCCAGCAGCTCGATTTTACATATACTTGGCGAGCAGTACTTC	-	TRBV21-1	-	TRBJ2-7
CASSPVEQGVEFF	TGTGCCAGCAGCCCAGTAGAACAGGGGGTTGAGTTCTTC	-	TRBV14	TRBD1	TRBJ2-1
CASSLDMGGGTGEQFF	TGTGCCAGCAGCTTAGATATGGGGGGGGGCACAGGTGAGCAGTTCTTC	few	TRBV7-8	-	TRBJ2-1
CSVAQRSAYEQYF	TGCAGCGTTGCTCAGCGGTCGGCCTACGAGCAGTACTTC	-	TRBV29-1	-	TRBJ2-7
CASSFLAGGLGEQFF	TGTGCCAGCAGTTTTCTAGCGGGAGGGCTCGGTGAGCAGTTCTTC	-	TRBV6-6	TRBD2	TRBJ2-1
CASTEGGSNTEAFF	TGTGCCAGCACCGAAGGAGGGTCGAACACTGAAGCTTTCTTT	-	TRBV6-1	-	TRBJ1-1
CASFQQGAFGYTF	TGTGCCAGCTTTCAACAGGGGGCGTTCGGCTACACCTTC	few	TRBV2	TRBD1	TRBJ1-2
CSVRAGDSYEQYF	TGCAGCGTTCGAGCAGGGGATAGCTACGAGCAGTACTTC	-	TRBV29-1	-	TRBJ2-7
CATSDWTGNGYTF	TGTGCCACCAGTGATTGGACAGGGAATGGCTACACCTTC	few	TRBV24-1	TRBD1	TRBJ1-2
CASSRTGTAKNIQYF	TGTGCCAGCAGCCGCACCGGGACAGCCAAAAACATTCAGTACTTC	few	TRBV12-3/TRBV12-4	-	TRBJ2-4
CSATDRRSSF	TGCAGCGCCACGGACCGAAGGAGTAGCTTC	-	TRBV29-1	-	TRBJ2-7
CASSSRPSNEQFF	TGTGCCAGCAGCTCGAGGCCCTCTAATGAGCAGTTCTTC	few	TRBV7-8	-	TRBJ2-1
CASAGPGTADTQYF	TGCGCCAGCGCCGGGCCCGGGACGGCAGATACGCAGTATTTT	few	TRBV5-1	-	TRBJ2-3
CASSEQGVADTQYF	TGTGCCAGCAGTGAGCAGGGGGTGGCAGATACGCAGTATTTT	-	TRBV2	TRBD1	TRBJ2-3
CASDSVSTSGRQGGELFF	TGTGCCAGCGACTCCGTCTCGACTAGCGGGAGACAGGGCGGGGAGCTGTTTTTT	few	TRBV7-9	TRBD2	TRBJ2-2
CASSLGQTSQETQYF	TGTGCCAGCAGCTTGGGACAGACTTCCCAAGAGACCCAGTACTTC	few	TRBV7-2	TRBD1	TRBJ2-5
CASSGGDPDTQYF	TGTGCCAGCAGCGGGGGGGACCCAGATACGCAGTATTTT	many	TRBV6-4	TRBD2	TRBJ2-3
CASSVAWNTGELFF	TGTGCCAGCAGCGTAGCTTGGAACACCGGGGAGCTGTTTTTT	-	TRBV9	-	TRBJ2-2
CASSFGQANNEQFF	TGTGCCAGCAGTTTCGGACAGGCCAACAATGAGCAGTTCTTC	-	TRBV28	TRBD1	TRBJ2-1
CSAVSQVHRGAFF	TGCAGTGCTGTCTCCCAGGTACATAGAGGAGCTTTCTTT	few	TRBV20-1	-	TRBJ1-1
CASSLQGGYGYTF	TGTGCCAGCAGCTTGCAGGGGGGCTATGGCTACACCTTC	few	TRBV5-6	TRBD1	TRBJ1-2
CSAASHNYGYTF	TGCAGCGCAGCTTCCCATAACTATGGCTACACCTTC	few	TRBV29-1	-	TRBJ1-2
CASSFRVLAGRQETQYF	TGCGCCAGCAGTTTTCGGGTACTAGCGGGGAGGCAAGAGACCCAGTACTTC	few	TRBV4-1	TRBD2	TRBJ2-5
CASSPVRAGGSYNEQFF	TGTGCCAGCAGCCCTGTAAGAGCGGGGGGATCCTACAATGAGCAGTTCTTC	few	TRBV5-4	TRBD2	TRBJ2-1
CATSDSRRDSTDTQYF	TGTGCCACCAGTGATTCACGCCGGGACAGCACAGATACGCAGTATTTT	-	TRBV24-1	-	TRBJ2-3
CASSYGGGSADTQYF	TGTGCCAGCAGCTATGGAGGCGGGAGCGCAGATACGCAGTATTTT	few	TRBV9	TRBD2	TRBJ2-3
CASSLYTIKKTGTDTQYF	TGTGCCAGCAGCTTATACACCATAAAGAAGACAGGCACAGATACGCAGTATTTT	many	TRBV7-8	-	TRBJ2-3
CSVPGENYGYTF	TGCAGCGTTCCGGGGGAGAACTATGGCTACACCTTC	few	TRBV29-1	-	TRBJ1-2
CASSYSIGATDTQYF	TGTGCCAGCAGTTACTCGATCGGGGCCACAGATACGCAGTATTTT	few	TRBV6-6	-	TRBJ2-3
CASSQDTADYEQYF	TGCGCCAGCAGCCAAGATACGGCGGACTACGAGCAGTACTTC	-	TRBV4-3	-	TRBJ2-7
CASSDEVRALDGPLHF	TGTGCCAGCAGCGATGAAGTCCGGGCCCTCGACGGGCCCCTCCACTTT	-	TRBV21-1	-	TRBJ1-6
CSVNRDTDTQYF	TGCAGCGTGAACAGGGACACAGATACGCAGTATTTT	few	TRBV29-1	-	TRBJ2-3
CASSRNREPLIYGYTF	TGTGCCAGCAGCCGAAACAGGGAGCCCCTTATCTATGGCTACACCTTC	-	TRBV13	-	TRBJ1-2
CASSSGQGPFYEQYF	TGTGCCAGCAGCTCTGGACAGGGGCCCTTCTACGAGCAGTACTTC	many	TRBV7-8	TRBD1	TRBJ2-7
CASSQVAGGLHVNEQFF	TGTGCCAGCAGCCAAGTGGCGGGAGGGCTTCACGTAAATGAGCAGTTCTTC	-	TRBV14	TRBD2	TRBJ2-1
CSAIWGTQYF	TGCAGTGCCATCTGGGGGACCCAGTACTTC	-	TRBV20-1	-	TRBJ2-5
CASSSRGEGQPQHF	TGCGCCAGCAGCTCGCGGGGGGAGGGCCAGCCCCAGCATTTT	few	TRBV5-1	-	TRBJ1-5
CATSDPGAGGGQPQHF	TGTGCCACCAGTGACCCCGGAGCCGGTGGAGGTCAGCCCCAGCATTTT	few	TRBV24-1	-	TRBJ1-5
CASSRSALNTEAFF	TGTGCCAGCAGCCGTAGCGCCCTTAACACTGAAGCTTTCTTT	-	TRBV7-9	-	TRBJ1-1
CASSPRNPTGPPYEQYF	TGTGCCAGCAGCCCGCGGAACCCGACAGGGCCCCCCTACGAGCAGTACTTC	few	TRBV7-9	TRBD1	TRBJ2-7
CASSAGLVGTEAFF	TGTGCCAGCAGCGCTGGGTTGGTAGGGACTGAAGCTTTCTTT	few	TRBV9	-	TRBJ1-1
CASSSLSGGNTEAFF	TGTGCCAGCAGCTCCCTCTCAGGGGGTAACACTGAAGCTTTCTTT	-	TRBV13	TRBD1	TRBJ1-1
CSVFRDAGPNEQFF	TGCAGCGTTTTTAGGGACGCCGGCCCCAATGAGCAGTTCTTC	-	TRBV29-1	-	TRBJ2-1
CASSDSGPQPQHF	TGTGCCAGCAGTGATTCCGGCCCTCAGCCCCAGCATTTT	few	TRBV25-1	-	TRBJ1-5
CASSFSVPQGEQFF	TGTGCCAGCAGCTTTTCAGTCCCCCAGGGTGAGCAGTTCTTC	-	TRBV7-8	-	TRBJ2-1
CASSLGSSGTLAKNIQYF	TGTGCCAGCAGCTTAGGAAGTAGCGGGACCTTAGCCAAAAACATTCAGTACTTC	-	TRBV7-8	TRBD2	TRBJ2-4
CAISEGQLTYEQYF	TGTGCCATCAGTGAGGGACAGCTTACCTACGAGCAGTACTTC	-	TRBV10-3	-	TRBJ2-7
CSASLAGPTDTQYF	TGCAGTGCTAGCCTAGCGGGGCCCACAGATACGCAGTATTTT	-	TRBV20-1	TRBD2	TRBJ2-3
CSARVGQGNSPLHF	TGCAGTGCTAGAGTGGGACAGGGAAATTCACCCCTCCACTTT	-	TRBV20-1	TRBD1	TRBJ1-6
CASRSRDLATEAFF	TGTGCCAGCAGGAGCAGGGACCTGGCAACTGAAGCTTTCTTT	-	TRBV11-1	-	TRBJ1-1